This is a list of T cell receptor beta chains from one sample in a study of cytomegalovirus exposure and HLA in healthy donors. Sequencing used immunoSEQ multiplex PCR; TCRdb keeps in-frame clones, though not all of them. The table has about 110,000 clones, 75% to 80% seen once; the top ten hold 1% to 1.5%. Material for sequencing was PBMCs. The source of these receptors is a woman in her twenties or thirties in good health and CMV-seronegative. Both conserved end residues are part of each CDR3. Fields, in order: CDR3 length, J gene, clone size, V gene, D gene, CDR3 protein, CDR3 DNA. A D gene is named only where the DNA matches it firmly. Clone size is not always given. Where it is, it says once, few, many or a class for expanded clones.

>15|TRBJ2-3|-|TRBV6-6|TRBD1
CASSTLDRGPDTQYF
TGTGCCAGCAGTACTCTCGACAGGGGGCCAGATACGCAGTATTTT
>12|TRBJ2-7|-|TRBV30|TRBD1
CAWGQGTYEQYF
TGTGCCTGGGGACAGGGCACCTACGAGCAGTACTTC
>13|TRBJ1-5|-|TRBV5-1|-
CASSLPPNQPQHF
TGCGCCAGCAGCTTGCCCCCTAATCAGCCCCAGCATTTT
>12|TRBJ1-2|-|TRBV28|-
CATPGPRGGYTF
TGTGCCACGCCGGGCCCCCGGGGGGGCTACACCTTC
>13|TRBJ1-1|-|TRBV30|TRBD1
CAWSTWTGDEAFF
TGTGCCTGGAGTACCTGGACAGGAGATGAAGCTTTCTTT
>16|TRBJ1-1|-|TRBV28|-
CASSPEIQALNTEAFF
TGTGCCAGCAGCCCTGAGATACAGGCGCTGAACACTGAAGCTTTCTTT
>18|TRBJ1-1|-|TRBV7-9|TRBD1
CASSRLRGQGFGGTEAFF
TGTGCCAGCAGCCGGCTTAGGGGACAGGGTTTCGGGGGCACTGAAGCTTTCTTT
>12|TRBJ2-1|-|TRBV27|-
CASSFRGYEQFF
TGTGCCAGCAGTTTCCGCGGGTATGAGCAGTTCTTC
>10|TRBJ2-3|-|TRBV18|-
CASSQDSQYF
TGTGCCAGCTCACAGGACAGCCAGTATTTT
>16|TRBJ2-6|-|TRBV4-2|TRBD1
CASSPTGEAGANVLTF
TGTGCCAGCAGCCCCACAGGGGAAGCAGGGGCCAACGTCCTGACTTTC
>17|TRBJ2-6|-|TRBV5-4|TRBD1
CASSLLGQGRGANVLTF
TGTGCCAGCAGCTTGCTGGGACAGGGGAGAGGGGCCAACGTCCTGACTTTC
>11|TRBJ1-6|-|TRBV30|-
CAWSGGSPLHF
TGTGCCTGGAGCGGAGGGTCACCCCTCCACTTT
>14|TRBJ2-7|-|TRBV7-8|TRBD2
CASSTRTLAGMQYF
TGTGCCAGCAGCACCCGAACCCTAGCGGGAATGCAGTACTTC
>14|TRBJ1-5|-|TRBV10-3|-
CAISDRVSNQPQHF
TGTGCCATCAGTGACAGGGTGAGCAATCAGCCCCAGCATTTT
>11|TRBJ1-3|-|TRBV29-1|-
CSVPVGNTIYF
TGCAGCGTCCCCGTGGGAAACACCATATATTTT
>13|TRBJ2-3|-|TRBV7-2|-
CASSLGLTDTQYF
TGTGCCAGCAGCTTAGGACTCACAGATACGCAGTATTTT
>15|TRBJ2-5|-|TRBV4-3|-
CASSQDTGGQETQYF
TGCGCCAGCAGCCAAGATACCGGAGGGCAAGAGACCCAGTACTTC
>14|TRBJ2-5|-|TRBV28|-
CASLGGGHAGTQYF
TGTGCCAGCTTAGGCGGGGGACACGCGGGGACCCAGTACTTC
>16|TRBJ1-2|-|TRBV4-3|-
CASSQETASQLYGYTF
TGCGCCAGCAGCCAAGAAACAGCCTCCCAACTCTATGGCTACACCTTC
>16|TRBJ1-2|-|TRBV18|-
CASSEGRTDTNYGYTF
TGTGCCAGCTCCGAAGGGCGGACAGATACTAACTATGGCTACACCTTC
>15|TRBJ1-4|-|TRBV7-9|-
CASSLPTGLNEKLFF
TGTGCCAGCAGCTTACCGACAGGCTTGAATGAAAAACTGTTTTTT
>15|TRBJ1-4|-|TRBV15|-
CATSRAGWRNEKLFF
TGTGCCACCAGCAGAGCGGGCTGGAGGAATGAAAAACTGTTTTTT
>13|TRBJ2-1|-|TRBV6-5|TRBD2
CASRTSGANEQFF
TGTGCCAGCAGGACTAGCGGGGCTAATGAGCAGTTCTTC
>19|TRBJ2-1|once|TRBV29-1|TRBD2
CSVDSGTSGRSFSYNEQFF
TGCAGCGTTGACTCCGGGACTAGCGGGAGGAGTTTCTCCTACAATGAGCAGTTCTTC
>14|TRBJ2-7|-|TRBV28|-
CASSFGGPLDEQYF
TGTGCCAGCAGTTTCGGCGGGCCCTTAGACGAGCAGTACTTC
>14|TRBJ1-6|-|TRBV13|-
CASSLGQGGSPLHF
TGTGCCAGCAGCTTAGGACAAGGAGGATCACCCCTCCACTTT
>15|TRBJ1-1|-|TRBV25-1|-
CASSENRPRDTEAFF
TGTGCCAGCAGTGAAAACAGGCCAAGGGACACTGAAGCTTTCTTT
>13|TRBJ1-6|once|TRBV6-5|-
CASRLAANSPLHF
TGTGCCAGCAGATTAGCGGCGAATTCACCCCTCCACTTT
>16|TRBJ1-6|once|TRBV6-5|-
CASSYGILREGTPLHF
TGTGCCAGCAGTTACGGGATTCTCCGGGAGGGGACACCCCTCCACTTT
>15|TRBJ2-1|-|TRBV7-3|-
CASSMAASSYNEQFF
TGTGCCAGCAGCATGGCGGCTAGCTCCTACAATGAGCAGTTCTTC
>15|TRBJ2-1|-|TRBV4-3|-
CASSQEPTIADEQFF
TGCGCCAGCAGCCAAGAGCCGACCATTGCGGATGAGCAGTTCTTC
>16|TRBJ2-1|-|TRBV7-9|-
CASSPGGQSSYNEQFF
TGTGCCAGCAGCCCCGGTGGACAAAGCTCCTACAATGAGCAGTTCTTC
>14|TRBJ1-2|-|TRBV7-2|-
CASSLGRVGTGYTF
TGTGCCAGCAGCTTAGGCAGGGTAGGCACTGGCTACACCTTC
>15|TRBJ2-3|once|TRBV6-5|-
CASSFLAASTDTQYF
TGTGCCAGCAGTTTTTTGGCTGCTAGCACAGATACGCAGTATTTT
>18|TRBJ1-2|-|TRBV4-3|-
CASSQDPAGTPIYYGYTF
TGCGCCAGCAGCCAAGATCCGGCCGGGACACCAATATACTATGGCTACACCTTC
>12|TRBJ2-5|once|TRBV10-2|TRBD1
CASATGLETQYF
TGCGCCAGTGCGACAGGGCTAGAGACCCAGTACTTC
>14|TRBJ1-1|-|TRBV28|TRBD1
CASSFGTGYTEAFF
TGTGCCAGCAGTTTTGGGACAGGGTACACTGAAGCTTTCTTT
>12|TRBJ1-1|few|TRBV10-3|TRBD1
CAIGQGNTEAFF
TGTGCCATTGGACAGGGGAACACTGAAGCTTTCTTT
>14|TRBJ1-1|-|TRBV4-3|-
CASSQSDRNTEAFF
TGCGCCAGCAGCCAATCAGACAGGAACACTGAAGCTTTCTTT
>16|TRBJ2-7|-|TRBV5-6|-
CASHKLRSLSNDEQYF
TGTGCCAGCCACAAACTGAGGAGTTTGTCTAACGACGAGCAGTACTTC
>15|TRBJ1-2|-|TRBV15|-
CATSSDWTVSYGYTF
TGTGCCACCAGCAGTGACTGGACTGTTTCCTATGGCTACACCTTC
>17|TRBJ2-1|-|TRBV9|TRBD1
CASSPIGQGSSYNEQFF
TGTGCCAGCAGCCCTATTGGACAGGGTAGCTCCTACAATGAGCAGTTCTTC
>18|TRBJ1-6|-|TRBV5-8|TRBD1
CASSFLGFLGQVNSPLHF
TGTGCCAGCAGCTTTTTGGGTTTTTTGGGACAGGTTAATTCACCCCTCCACTTT
>14|TRBJ1-1|-|TRBV6-5|-
CASSYRDSNTEAFF
TGTGCCAGCAGTTACAGGGACTCGAACACTGAAGCTTTCTTT
>18|TRBJ2-7|-|TRBV7-8|TRBD1
CASSRQPISGGASGEQYF
TGTGCCAGCAGCCGCCAACCGATCTCAGGGGGCGCCTCAGGCGAGCAGTACTTC
>16|TRBJ1-4|-|TRBV4-3|TRBD1
CASSQLSATGGEKLFF
TGCGCCAGCAGCCAGCTTTCTGCAACAGGGGGTGAAAAACTGTTTTTT
>15|TRBJ1-6|-|TRBV4-3|-
CASSQVWAGESPLHF
TGCGCCAGCAGCCAAGTTTGGGCAGGGGAATCACCCCTCCACTTT
>18|TRBJ1-4|-|TRBV4-2|TRBD1
CASSQDPGGISTNEKLFF
TGTGCCAGCAGCCAAGACCCAGGGGGCATATCGACTAATGAAAAACTGTTTTTT
>16|TRBJ1-1|-|TRBV6-5|-
CASSYGGGGLNTEAFF
TGTGCCAGCAGTTACGGTGGGGGGGGACTGAACACTGAAGCTTTCTTT